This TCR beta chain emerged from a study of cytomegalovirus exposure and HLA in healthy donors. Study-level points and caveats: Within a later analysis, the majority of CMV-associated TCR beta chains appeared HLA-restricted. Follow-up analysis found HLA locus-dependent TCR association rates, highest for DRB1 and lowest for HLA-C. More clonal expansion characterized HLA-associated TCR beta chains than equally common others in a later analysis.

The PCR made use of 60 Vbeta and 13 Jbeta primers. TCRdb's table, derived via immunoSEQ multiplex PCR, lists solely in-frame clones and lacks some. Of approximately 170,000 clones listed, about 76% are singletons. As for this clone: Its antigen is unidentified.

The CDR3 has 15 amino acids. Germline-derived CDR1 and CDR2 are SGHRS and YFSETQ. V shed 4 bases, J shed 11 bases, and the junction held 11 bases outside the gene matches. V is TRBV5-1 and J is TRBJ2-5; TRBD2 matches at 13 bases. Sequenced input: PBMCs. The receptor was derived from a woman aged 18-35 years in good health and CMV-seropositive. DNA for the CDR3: TGCGCCAGCAGCCCAACTAGCGGGGGGGCTGTTGAGCAGTACTTC. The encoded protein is CASSPTSGGAVEQYF.